The clone carrying this T cell receptor beta chain was observed a few times. This entry belongs to a study of blood T cell repertoires in COVID-19. Overall study context: Material from acute and convalescent COVID-19 was sourced from the United States, Italy and Spain. Sources were T cells, B-cell-depleted T cells, or PBMCs; the material itself was cDNA or gDNA.

Unmatched junction bases numbered 6, after V lost 5 bases and J lost 6 bases. This CDR3 spans 14 amino acids. Looked up from germline, CDR1 is MNHEY and CDR2 is SVGEGT. Original methodology: Estimates of nucleated cell counts were drawn from the amplification of reference gene primers. Generated by immunoSEQ multiplex PCR, the TCRdb table keeps only in-frame clones and is missing some. The V and J calls and clone size are taken from that table; D and trimming were inferred from the DNA. In the table there are under 15,000 clones, approximately 81% of which are singletons. The chain is built from TRBV6-2 or TRBV6-3 and TRBJ2-1; 8 bases align to TRBD2. The sequenced sample consisted of peripheral blood. The receptor was isolated from a human donor in a cohort sampled during active COVID-19. CDR3 DNA sequence: TGTGCCAGCAGTAGGCGGGAGGTCGGCAATGAGCAGTTCTTC. Its protein is CASSRREVGNEQFF.